The 5 T cell receptor beta chains below come from one sample, sequenced in a study of control samples from healthy donors and cancer patients. Profiling relied on immunoSEQ multiplex PCR, and the TCRdb table lists in-frame clones only, not all of them. The sample holds about 80,000 clones, 70% to 85% seen once. The sequencing input was PBMCs. The receptors shown here come from a man between 60 and 75 years old with head and neck cancer.

This chain connects TRBV11-3 to TRBJ1-6; D call uncertain. This CDR3 has 14 residues. CDR1 SGHNT and CDR2 YENEEA come from the germline V gene. V was clipped by 2 bases and J by 3 bases, with 5 bases between them. CDR3 residues: CASSLTSYNSPLHF. CDR3 DNA: TGTGCCAGCAGCTTAACCAGCTATAATTCACCCCTCCACTTT.

This chain links TRBV5-1 with TRBJ2-2; tentatively, D is TRBD2 (5 bases). V was clipped by 4 bases and J by 6 bases, with 10 bases between them. Germline CDR1 is SGHRS and CDR2 is YFSETQ. CDR3 size: 13 residues. CDR3 protein: CASSGRTAGELFF. CDR3 coding DNA: TGCGCCAGCAGCGGGAGAACGGCCGGGGAGCTGTTTTTT.

The J gene is TRBJ1-2, the V gene TRBV6-5; D gene uncertain. The ends were cut back, 6 bases at V and 10 bases at J, with 15 bases in the middle. The CDR3 has 12 residues. Germline V gene data show CDR1 as MNHEY and CDR2 as SVGAGI. The CDR3 protein is CASRRTHRDYTF. The CDR3 nucleotides read TGTGCCAGCAGGCGGACCCATAGGGACTACACCTTC.

The chain has TRBV7-8 and TRBJ2-7, with TRBD2 identical over 8 bases. CDR3 size: 15 residues. The J segment lost 0 bases and the V segment lost 5 bases, leaving 6 bases of the junction unmatched. Germline assignment: CDR1 SGHVS and CDR2 FQNEAQ. The DNA for the CDR3 is TGTGCCAGCAGCCTTAGCGGGATCTACTCCTACGAGCAGTACTTC. As protein: CASSLSGIYSYEQYF.

The chain recombines TRBV27 with TRBJ2-5, with D perhaps TRBD1 (5 bases). The CDR3 is 13 amino acids. V was shortened by 2 bases and J by 4 bases, with 8 bases between the two germline ends. The germline V gene encodes CDR1 MNHEY and CDR2 SMNVEV (reference sequence). CDR3 region: CASSLKGAETQYF. CDR3 coding DNA: TGTGCCAGCAGTTTAAAAGGGGCAGAGACCCAGTACTTC.